This TCR beta chain appears in the sequencing data of a study of blood T cell repertoires in COVID-19. Study-level information: In each case, the material was cDNA or gDNA derived from T cells, B-cell-depleted T cells, or PBMCs.

V shed 5 bases, J shed 5 bases, and the junction held 7 bases outside the gene matches. The CDR3 is 14 amino acids. From germline, CDR1 is SGHAT and CDR2 FQDESV (reference sequence). Clones were read by immunoSEQ multiplex PCR, and TCRdb kept only the in-frame ones, dropping some. The table shows 150,000 to 180,000 clones, with 60% to 85% occurring only once. The TCR sequence derives from a man older than 75 with acute or convalescent COVID-19. J is TRBJ2-5 and V is TRBV11-1; TRBD1 matches at 8 bases. Sequencing used peripheral blood. This CDR3 reads CASSRGQGMETQYF. CDR3 DNA: TGTGCCAGCAGCCGTGGACAGGGAATGGAGACCCAGTACTTC.